Reported below is one T cell receptor (beta chain). Original data processing: Quantification of nucleated cells was approximated via reference gene primer amplification. The data were produced by immunoSEQ multiplex PCR, yet TCRdb's version contains in-frame clones alone and is incomplete. The D gene and trimming were derived from the DNA, and the V and J assignments and clone size from that table. The sample has about 200,000 clones; approximately 73% are singletons. Participant age was about 18 to 89 years, and participants resided in about two dozen US areas. This entry comes from a study of blood T cell repertoires in COVID-19. Overall study context: From the United States, Italy and Spain came samples of acute and convalescent COVID-19. PBMCs, B-cell-depleted T cells, or T cells provided the cDNA or gDNA that made up the material.

V lost 6 bases, J lost 4 bases, and 10 bases stayed unmatched. The germline V gene has CDR1 MDHEN and CDR2 SYDVKM. This CDR3 spans 15 amino acids. Sequences were obtained from PBMCs or T cells enriched from blood (not recorded which). The clonotype was recovered from a woman between 45 and 60 years old with acute COVID-19. The gene calls are TRBV28 and TRBJ2-7; 9 bases line up with TRBD1. The CDR3 DNA reads TGTGCCAGCAGCCCCACGGGGACAGGGCAGTACGAGCAGTACGTC. Its translation is CASSPTGTGQYEQYV.